The 20 T cell receptor beta chains below were found in one sample sequenced in a study of metastatic and nonmetastatic thyroid tumors. Using MiXCR, TCRdb reanalyzed the PCR reads. The sample holds 36,000 or so clones; 33% are singletons and the top ten take about 16%. No patient received treatment before thyroid surgery. The specimen sequenced was tumor tissue. The receptors here all came from a female donor with papillary thyroid cancer or a benign thyroid nodule (not recorded which). Some clones in this sample may be carry-over from other donors' samples.

Only a few counts were recorded for this clone. The genes are TRBV7-3 and TRBJ2-1; tentative D call: TRBD1 (6 bases). The CDR3 consists of 13 residues. Germline values: CDR1 SGHTA, CDR2 FQGTGA. Trimming pared 5 bases from V and 7 bases from J, leaving 12 bases between. The CDR3 DNA reads TGTGCCAGCAGCGGCCAGGGGCGTAATGAGCAGTTCTTC. It codes for CASSGQGRNEQFF. The variable domain in full, completed from reference TRBV7-3 and TRBJ2-1, reads GAGVSQTPSNKVTEKGKYVELRCDPISGHTALYWYRQSLGQGPEFLIYFQGTGAADDSGLPNDRFFAVRPEGSVSTLKIQRTERGDSAVYLCASSGQGRNEQFFGPGTRLTVL.

This clone was detected only a few times. The gene calls are TRBV27 and TRBJ1-5; TRBD1 agrees at 12 bases. The CDR3 is 15 residues long. CDR1 MNHEY and CDR2 SMNVEV come from the germline V gene (reference sequence). Germline trimming cut 5 bases from V and 6 bases from J; bases unmatched to any gene: 5. The DNA of the CDR3 is TGTGCCAGCAGTCCGGGACAGGGGGCTGTTCAGCCCCAGCATTTT. The encoded protein is CASSPGQGAVQPQHF.

The gene calls are TRBV5-5 and TRBJ1-6; D is possibly TRBD1 (5 bases). CDR1 and CDR2 (germline): SGHKS, YYEKEE (reference sequence). The CDR3 has 15 residues. V lost 0 bases, J lost 7 bases, and 11 bases lay in between. The CDR3 loop is CASSLVRGRNSPLHF. CDR3 coding DNA: TGTGCCAGCAGCTTGGTTAGGGGTCGCAATTCACCCCTCCACTTT.

The gene calls are TRBV28 and TRBJ1-2; TRBD1 matches 7 bases. Germline assignment: CDR1 MDHEN and CDR2 SYDVKM. The CDR3 length is 14 residues. V dropped 7 bases and J dropped 2; count of bases not matched to a gene: 7. The CDR3 here is CASTRDSLNYGYTF. The CDR3 nucleotides are TGTGCCAGCACTAGGGACAGCCTGAACTATGGCTACACCTTC.

This clone has a handful of counts. The rearrangement uses TRBV6-1 and TRBJ1-1; D gene uncertain. The CDR3 extends over 15 amino acids. Germline V gene data show CDR1 as MNHNS and CDR2 as SASEGT. The V end was cut by 6 bases, the J end by 0 bases, with 14 bases between. The CDR3 protein is CASRKASQMNTEAFF. Written as DNA, the CDR3 is TGTGCCAGCAGAAAGGCCTCGCAGATGAACACTGAAGCTTTCTTT.

The table lists this clone with a few counts. This rearrangement joins TRBV7-2 to TRBJ1-2; no firm D call. The length of the CDR3 is 12 residues. V was clipped by 6 bases and J by 2 bases, with 7 bases between them. Germline assignment: CDR1 SGHTA and CDR2 FQGNSA. CDR3 in amino acids: CASSTGNYGYTF. CDR3 coding DNA: TGTGCCAGCAGTACGGGAAACTATGGCTACACCTTC.

J is TRBJ1-6 and V is TRBV2; D ambiguous. The V end was cut by 3 bases, the J end by 7 bases, with 7 bases between. The CDR3 is 13 residues long. Germline loops: CDR1 SNHLY, CDR2 FYNNEI. CDR3 in DNA: TGTGCCAGCAGTGAGTTGGCGAATTCACCCCTCCACTTT. Amino acids: CASSELANSPLHF. The variable domain in full, with the rest retrieved from reference TRBV2 and TRBJ1-6, is EPEVTQTPSHQVTQMGQEVILRCVPISNHLYFYWYRQILGQKVEFLVSFYNNEISEKSEIFDDQFSVERPDGSNFTLKIRSTKLEDSAMYFCASSELANSPLHFGNGTRLTVT.

V is TRBV24-1 and J is TRBJ2-3; no definite D call. CDR1 and CDR2 (germline): KGHDR, SFDVKD. This CDR3 is built from 16 residues. V was cut by 4 bases and J by 2 bases, with 15 bases left in between. CDR3 sequence reads: CATSDPGRAITDTQYF. The DNA for the CDR3 is TGTGCCACCAGTGACCCCGGACGGGCAATCACAGATACGCAGTATTTT.

This clone has a handful of counts. A much larger clone differs by one base, so this may be a read error. The CDR3: CASSFDTGELFF. CDR3 in DNA: TGCGCCAGCAGCTTCGACACCGGGGAGCTGTTTTTT. The chain is built from TRBV5-1 and TRBJ2-2; no definite D call. Germline loops: CDR1 SGHRS, CDR2 YFSETQ. The CDR3 runs to 12 residues. The ends were cut back, 2 bases at V and 3 bases at J, with 2 bases in the middle.

This clone showed up many times. This rearrangement joins TRBV6-6 to TRBJ2-1, with 11 bases that match TRBD2. V was clipped by 4 bases and J by 9 bases; unmatched bases: 11. Germline assignment: CDR1 MNHNY and CDR2 SVGAGI (reference sequence). The length of the CDR3 is 16 residues. CDR3 in amino acids: CASSWLAGGFNAEQFF. DNA of the CDR3: TGTGCCAGCAGTTGGCTAGCGGGAGGTTTTAATGCTGAGCAGTTCTTC.

Notes on this clone: The junction does not match germline at one end; this may be a read error. This CDR3 is CASSLAGRTGTTEAFF. The CDR3 nucleotides are TGTGCTAGCAGCTTAGCAGGCCGGACAGGGACCACTGAAGCTTTCTTT. The gene calls are TRBV7-7 and TRBJ1-1; 8 positions agree with TRBD1. This CDR3 is 16 amino acids long. Germline V gene sequence: CDR1 SSHAT, CDR2 FNYEAQ (reference sequence). Complete variable domain (other parts from reference TRBV7-7 and TRBJ1-1): GAGVSQSPRYKVTKRGQDVTLRCDPISSHATLYWYQQALGQGPEFLTYFNYEAQPDKSGLPSDRFSAERPEGSISTLTIQRTEQRDSAMYRCASSLAGRTGTTEAFFGQGTRLTVV.

This clone was detected a few times. The V call is TRBV12-3 or TRBV12-4, the J call TRBJ2-7; 9 bases are shared with TRBD1. V lost 6 bases to trimming and J lost 0 bases; unmatched junction nucleotides: 12. This CDR3 is built from 17 residues. The CDR3 sequence is CASRRYNRGPTSYEQYF. CDR3 coding DNA: TGTGCCAGCAGACGCTATAACAGGGGGCCGACCTCCTACGAGCAGTACTTC.

This chain joins TRBV5-1 and TRBJ1-1; 7 bases match TRBD1. This CDR3 is built from 15 residues. From germline, CDR1 is SGHRS and CDR2 YFSETQ. With V trimmed by 3 bases and J by 0 bases, 5 bases remained unmatched. The CDR3 bases are TGCGCCAGCAGCTCAATGGGACAGCTGAACACTGAAGCTTTCTTT. Encoded protein: CASSSMGQLNTEAFF.

V is TRBV6-1 and J is TRBJ2-7, with 10 positions matching TRBD2. The CDR3 sequence is 13 residues long. Germline CDR1 is MNHNS and CDR2 is SASEGT. V lost 5 bases and J lost 5; bases outside the gene matches: 3. In DNA, the CDR3 is TGTGCCAGCAGTCTAGCGGGAGACCACGAGCAGTACTTC. Amino acid sequence: CASSLAGDHEQYF.

This chain links TRBV19 with TRBJ2-3, with D possibly matching TRBD1 (6 bases). This CDR3 spans 15 amino acids. The ends were cut back, 6 bases at V and 6 bases at J, with 19 bases in the middle. Germline CDR1 reads LNHDA; CDR2 reads SQIVND (reference sequence). The CDR3: CASRGHPTFSDTQYF. The CDR3 DNA sequence: TGTGCCAGTAGGGGACATCCAACATTTTCTGATACGCAGTATTTT.

This clone has only one observation. The rearrangement links TRBV28 to TRBJ2-1; D perhaps matches TRBD1 (6 bases). The germline V gene has CDR1 MDHEN and CDR2 SYDVKM. This CDR3 has 17 residues. The V end was cut by 7 bases, the J end by 8 bases, with 27 bases between. The chain's CDR3 is CASTHSFDSSGQDEQFF. CDR3 bases: TGTGCCAGCACCCACTCCTTTGACAGTTCGGGACAAGATGAGCAGTTCTTC.

Only a few counts were recorded for this clone. V gene TRBV6-4 combines with J gene TRBJ2-3; 8 nucleotides align to TRBD2. In germline, CDR1 is MRHNA, CDR2 SNTAGT. Trimming cost V 4 bases and J 3 bases; bases outside gene matches: 3. The CDR3 is 14 residues long. The CDR3 here is CASSAGLATDTQYF. The DNA of the CDR3 is TGTGCCAGCAGTGCCGGACTAGCTACAGATACGCAGTATTTT.

This clone was detected only once. V usage is TRBV3-1 and J usage is TRBJ2-7, with D unresolved. The V and J ends lost 0 bases and 9 bases respectively, with 15 bases between them. The germline V gene encodes CDR1 LGHDT and CDR2 YNNKEL (reference sequence). CDR3 length equals 14 residues. This CDR3 is CASSQEIWQHGQYF. The DNA for the CDR3 is TGTGCCAGCAGCCAAGAGATATGGCAACACGGGCAGTACTTC.

Only a few counts were recorded for this clone. V is TRBV20-1 and J is TRBJ2-7; 10 bases are a match to TRBD2. V lost 2 bases and J lost 3; bases outside the gene matches: 7. The CDR3 runs 15 residues. CDR1 is DFQATT and CDR2 is SNEGSKA in the germline V gene (reference sequence). The CDR3 sequence: CSARSQRGGGYEQYF. Written as DNA, the CDR3 is TGCAGTGCTAGATCACAGCGGGGGGGCGGCTACGAGCAGTACTTC.

The rearrangement uses TRBV7-3 and TRBJ2-2; D not resolved. Trimming removed 1 base at V and 6 bases at J, with 21 bases between. CDR1 is SGHTA, CDR2 FQGTGA, per germline. This CDR3 is 18 amino acids long. The CDR3 spells CASSLRVSRLTSSGELFF. The CDR3, as DNA: TGTGCCAGCAGCTTAAGGGTAAGCAGACTTACATCCTCCGGGGAGCTGTTTTTT.